This T cell receptor (beta chain) is drawn from a study of human T cells and chemical hapten exposure. In the study overall: DPC (0.01%) was patch tested on the upper back and read at 6 days. Study-level points and caveats: Because they had alopecia, donors may respond immunologically unlike healthy people.

V shed 3 bases and J 8 bases; nucleotides not matched to a gene: 5. Germline CDR1 is KGHSH and CDR2 is LQKENI. There are 15 residues in the CDR3. TCRdb redid the calling of the RACE reads with MiXCR, one entry per CDR3 protein. The data contain fewer than 500,000 distinct CDR3 sequences, more than 4.5% of them singletons. Concerning this clonotype: The antigen is not known.

Time point given: patch test 1, 2 weeks after DPC sensitization. The treatment: therapeutic diphenylcyclopropenone sensitization with weekly scalp DPC. The specimen comprised whole blood, sampled in connection with sensitization to the hapten diphenylcyclopropenone (DPC). The TCR was taken from a woman between 45 and 60 years old with alopecia areata. Some clones in this sample may be carry-over from other donors' samples. The V and J genes are TRBV18 and TRBJ2-1; TRBD1 matches 12 bases. The CDR3 loop reads CASSPGTGGRHEQFF. CDR3 nucleotides: TGTGCCAGCTCACCCGGGACAGGGGGCCGGCATGAGCAGTTCTTC. The variable domain in full, completed from reference TRBV18 and TRBJ2-1, reads NAGVMQNPRHLVRRRGQEARLRCSPMKGHSHVYWYRQLPEEGLKFMVYLQKENIIDESGMPKERFSAEFPKEGPSILRIQQVVRGDSAAYFCASSPGTGGRHEQFFGPGTRLTVL.